This T cell receptor (beta chain) was obtained from a study of T cell responses to AZD1222 COVID-19 vaccine. The repertoire was sequenced with immunoSEQ multiplex PCR; TCRdb's copy has only in-frame clones and lacks some. The data show some 95,000 clones, around nine tenths seen once. Study-level results: The donors showed a predominance of white British ancestry and of females, with possible underestimation of clonal diversity.

This clone was detected once. Its cognate antigen is unknown. The TCR sequence derives from an adult in good health. The sequencing here drew on peripheral blood, taken on day 0 of AZD1222 vaccination.

CDR3 coding DNA: TGCGCCAGCAGCCAAGATTTCCGCTCCTACAATGAGCAGTTCTTC. As protein: CASSQDFRSYNEQFF. This chain links TRBV4-1 with TRBJ2-1; no reliable D call. Trimming removed 0 bases from V and 0 bases from J, with 6 bases in between. The CDR3 runs 15 residues. Germline-derived CDR1 and CDR2 are MGHRA and YSYEKL.